This T cell receptor beta chain was recorded in a study of early T cells in non-severe SARS-CoV-2 infection. About the research overall: The authors sequenced bulk RNA from unsorted whole blood, leaving chains unpaired.

Trimming stripped 5 bases from V and 1 base from J, with 11 bases between. Germline CDR1 SGHVS, CDR2 FQNEAQ. CDR3 size: 15 residues. Unique molecular identifiers were attached to individual cDNA molecules. A single record per CDR3 protein comes from TCRdb applying MiXCR to the 5' RACE reads. The sample has tens of thousands of distinct CDR3 sequences, around 7% seen once; the top ten hold about 3.8%. This TCR was recovered from an adult who was a healthcare worker with PCR-confirmed SARS-CoV-2 infection or an uninfected control (not recorded which). The chain combines TRBV7-8 with TRBJ2-2; D is ambiguous. The sequencing input was whole blood. The CDR3 nucleotides are TGTGCCAGCAGCCGCCAAGGCGGGAACACCGGGGAGCTGTTTTTT. It specifies CASSRQGGNTGELFF.